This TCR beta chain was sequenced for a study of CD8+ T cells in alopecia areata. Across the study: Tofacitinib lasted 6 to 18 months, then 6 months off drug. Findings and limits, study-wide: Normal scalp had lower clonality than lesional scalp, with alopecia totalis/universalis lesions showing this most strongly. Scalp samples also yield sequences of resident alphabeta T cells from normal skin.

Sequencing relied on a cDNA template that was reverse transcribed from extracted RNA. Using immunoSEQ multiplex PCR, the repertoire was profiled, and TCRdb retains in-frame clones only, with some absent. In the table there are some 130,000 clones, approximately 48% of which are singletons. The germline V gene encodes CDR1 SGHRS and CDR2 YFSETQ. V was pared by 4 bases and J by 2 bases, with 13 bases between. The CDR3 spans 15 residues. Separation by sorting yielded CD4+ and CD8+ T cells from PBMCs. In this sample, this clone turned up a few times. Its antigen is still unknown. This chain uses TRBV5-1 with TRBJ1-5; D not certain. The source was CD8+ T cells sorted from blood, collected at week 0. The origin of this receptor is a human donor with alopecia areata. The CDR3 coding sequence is TGCGCCAGCAGCATCTCCCCCGGGGGCAATCAGCCCCAGCATTTT. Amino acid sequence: CASSISPGGNQPQHF.